Detailed here is one T cell receptor beta chain. The entry originates in a study of control samples from healthy donors and cancer patients. TCRdb's copy holds only in-frame clones and misses some; the assay was immunoSEQ multiplex PCR. The sample consists of a few hundred thousand clones, more than 80% of them appearing once. Germline values: CDR1 SGHTA, CDR2 FQGNSA. This CDR3 spans 16 amino acids. Trimming took 5 bases from V and 0 from J; bases not matched to a gene: 3. The TCR originated in a man aged 40-49 years with head and neck cancer. The chain couples TRBV7-2 to TRBJ2-2, with TRBD2 matching 10 bases. The material sequenced was PBMCs. The CDR3 sequence is CASSERGGANTGELFF. The CDR3 DNA reads TGTGCCAGCAGCGAGCGGGGGGGCGCGAACACCGGGGAGCTGTTTTTT.